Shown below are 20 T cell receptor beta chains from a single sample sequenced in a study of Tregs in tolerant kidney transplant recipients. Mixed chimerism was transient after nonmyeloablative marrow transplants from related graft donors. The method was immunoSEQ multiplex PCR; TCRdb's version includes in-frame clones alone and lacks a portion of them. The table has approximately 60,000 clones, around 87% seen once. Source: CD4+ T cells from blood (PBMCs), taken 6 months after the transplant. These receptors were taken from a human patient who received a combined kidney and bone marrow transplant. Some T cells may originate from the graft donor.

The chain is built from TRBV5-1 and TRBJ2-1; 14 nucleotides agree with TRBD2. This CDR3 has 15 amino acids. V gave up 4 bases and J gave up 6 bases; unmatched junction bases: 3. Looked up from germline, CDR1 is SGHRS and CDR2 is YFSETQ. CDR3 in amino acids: CASSHGLAGGNEQFF. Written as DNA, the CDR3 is TGCGCCAGCAGCCATGGACTAGCGGGAGGCAATGAGCAGTTCTTC. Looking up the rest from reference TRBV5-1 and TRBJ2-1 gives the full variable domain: KAGVTQTPRYLIKTRGQQVTLSCSPISGHRSVSWYQQTPGQGLQFLFEYFSETQRNKGNFPGRFSGRQFSNSRSEMNVSTLELGDSALYLCASSHGLAGGNEQFFGPGTRLTVL.

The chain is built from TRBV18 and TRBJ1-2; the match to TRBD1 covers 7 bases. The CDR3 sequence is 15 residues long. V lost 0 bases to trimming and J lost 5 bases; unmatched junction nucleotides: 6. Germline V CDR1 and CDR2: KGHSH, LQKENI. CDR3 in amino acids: CASSPPTMGQYGYTF. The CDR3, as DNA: TGTGCCAGCTCACCACCGACTATGGGACAGTATGGCTACACCTTC.

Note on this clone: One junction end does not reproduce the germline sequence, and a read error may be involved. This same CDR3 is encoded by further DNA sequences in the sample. The CDR3 coding sequence is TGTGCCTGGAGAGCTGACTCCTATAATTCCCCCCTCCACTTT. Its protein product is CAWRADSYNSPLHF. The chain uses TRBV30 and TRBJ1-6; unclear D gene. This CDR3 has 14 residues. Germline V lookup: CDR1 GTSNPN, CDR2 SVGIG (reference sequence). The variable domain in full, completed from reference TRBV30 and TRBJ1-6, reads SQTIHQWPATLVQPVGSPLSLECTVEGTSNPNLYWYRQAAGRGLQLLFYSVGIGQISSEVPQNLSASRPQDRQFILSSKKLLLSDSGFYLCAWRADSYNSPLHFGNGTRLTVT.

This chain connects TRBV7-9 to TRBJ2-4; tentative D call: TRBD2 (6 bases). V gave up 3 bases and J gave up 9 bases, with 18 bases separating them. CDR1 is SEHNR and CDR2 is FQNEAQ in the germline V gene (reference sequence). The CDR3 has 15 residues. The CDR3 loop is CASSFTGGVGAIQYF. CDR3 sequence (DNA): TGTGCCAGCAGCTTTACTGGAGGGGTAGGGGCCATTCAGTACTTC.

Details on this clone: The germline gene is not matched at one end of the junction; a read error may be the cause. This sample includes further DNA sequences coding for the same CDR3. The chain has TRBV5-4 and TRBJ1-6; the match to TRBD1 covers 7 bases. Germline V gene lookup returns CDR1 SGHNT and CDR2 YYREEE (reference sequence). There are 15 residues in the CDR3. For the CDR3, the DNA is TGTGCCAGCAGCCGCAGGACAGGTTATAATTCCCCCCTCCACTTT. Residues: CASSRRTGYNSPLHF.

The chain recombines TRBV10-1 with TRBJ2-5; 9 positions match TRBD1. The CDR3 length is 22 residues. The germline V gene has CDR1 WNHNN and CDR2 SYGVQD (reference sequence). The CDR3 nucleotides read TGCGGGCGAGCAGTGAGGGACAGGGAATGTAGAAGGCTGTATTGGTTCCCAGAGACCCAGTACTTC. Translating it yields CGRAVRDRECRRLYWFPETQYF.

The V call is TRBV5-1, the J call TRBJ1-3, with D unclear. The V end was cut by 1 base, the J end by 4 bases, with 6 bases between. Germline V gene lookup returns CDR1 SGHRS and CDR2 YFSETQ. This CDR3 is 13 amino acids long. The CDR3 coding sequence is TGCGCCAGCAGCTTGTACATCGGAAACACCATATATTTT. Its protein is CASSLYIGNTIYF.

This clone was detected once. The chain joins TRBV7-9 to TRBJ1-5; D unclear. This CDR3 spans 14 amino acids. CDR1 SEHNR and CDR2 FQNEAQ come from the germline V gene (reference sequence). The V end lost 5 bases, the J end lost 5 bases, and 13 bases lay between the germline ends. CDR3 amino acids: CASSLKGRDQPQHF. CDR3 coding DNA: TGTGCCAGCAGCCTTAAAGGGCGGGATCAGCCCCAGCATTTT.

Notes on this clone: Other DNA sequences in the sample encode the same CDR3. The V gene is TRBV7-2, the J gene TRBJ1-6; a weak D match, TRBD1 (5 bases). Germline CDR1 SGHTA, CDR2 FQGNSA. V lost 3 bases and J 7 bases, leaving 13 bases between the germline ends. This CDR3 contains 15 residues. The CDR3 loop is CASSFVVGGNSPLHF. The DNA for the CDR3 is TGTGCCAGCAGCTTTGTCGTGGGGGGAAATTCACCCCTCCACTTT.

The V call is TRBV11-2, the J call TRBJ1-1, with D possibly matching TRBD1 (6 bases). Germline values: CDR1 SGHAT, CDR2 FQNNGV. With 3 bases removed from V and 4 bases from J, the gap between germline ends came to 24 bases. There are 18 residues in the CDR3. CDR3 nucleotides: TGTGCCAGCAGCTTCACTTTTGGGGGGGGGACCAGGGGCACTGAAGCTTTCTTT. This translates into CASSFTFGGGTRGTEAFF.

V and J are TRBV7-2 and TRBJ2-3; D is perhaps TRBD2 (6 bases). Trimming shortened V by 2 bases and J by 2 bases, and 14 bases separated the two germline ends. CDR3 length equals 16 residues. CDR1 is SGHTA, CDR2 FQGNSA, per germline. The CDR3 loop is CASSLNRAGLTDTQYF. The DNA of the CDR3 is TGTGCCAGCAGCTTAAACCGGGCGGGACTCACAGATACGCAGTATTTT.

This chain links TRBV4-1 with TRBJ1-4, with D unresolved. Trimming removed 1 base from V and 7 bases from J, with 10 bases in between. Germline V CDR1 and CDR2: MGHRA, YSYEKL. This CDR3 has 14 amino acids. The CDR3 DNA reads TGCGCCAGCAGCCAAGGGGGAGTGGGTGAAAAACTGTTTTTT. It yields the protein CASSQGGVGEKLFF.

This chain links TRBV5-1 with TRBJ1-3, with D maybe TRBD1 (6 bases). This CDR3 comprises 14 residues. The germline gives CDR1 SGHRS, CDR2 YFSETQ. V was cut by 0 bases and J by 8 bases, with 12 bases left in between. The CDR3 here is CASSLATGLDTIYF. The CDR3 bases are TGCGCCAGCAGCTTGGCTACAGGGTTGGACACCATATATTTT. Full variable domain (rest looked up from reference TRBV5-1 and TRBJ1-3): KAGVTQTPRYLIKTRGQQVTLSCSPISGHRSVSWYQQTPGQGLQFLFEYFSETQRNKGNFPGRFSGRQFSNSRSEMNVSTLELGDSALYLCASSLATGLDTIYFGEGSWLTVV.

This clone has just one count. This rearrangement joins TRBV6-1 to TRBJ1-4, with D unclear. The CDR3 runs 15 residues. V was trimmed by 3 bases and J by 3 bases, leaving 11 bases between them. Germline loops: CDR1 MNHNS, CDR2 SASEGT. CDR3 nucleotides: TGTGCCAGCAGTGACCGAGGTTTAGCTAATGAAAAACTGTTTTTT. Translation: CASSDRGLANEKLFF.

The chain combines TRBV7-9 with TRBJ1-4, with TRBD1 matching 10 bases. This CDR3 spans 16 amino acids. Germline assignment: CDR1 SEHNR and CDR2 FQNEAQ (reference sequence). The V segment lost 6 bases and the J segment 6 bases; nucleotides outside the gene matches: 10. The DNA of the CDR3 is TGTGCCAGCAGTTATGATCGGGACAGGGGCTATGAAAAACTGTTTTTT. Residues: CASSYDRDRGYEKLFF.

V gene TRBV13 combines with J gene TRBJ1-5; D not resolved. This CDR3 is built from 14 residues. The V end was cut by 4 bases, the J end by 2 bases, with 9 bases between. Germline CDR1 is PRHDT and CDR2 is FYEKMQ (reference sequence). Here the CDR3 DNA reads TGTGCCAGCAGCTCAAGCCGAGGCAATCAGCCCCAGCATTTT. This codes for CASSSSRGNQPQHF. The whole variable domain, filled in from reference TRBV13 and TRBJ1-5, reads AAGVIQSPRHLIKEKRETATLKCYPIPRHDTVYWYQQGPGQDPQFLISFYEKMQSDKGSIPDRFSAQQFSDYHSELNMSSLELGDSALYFCASSSSRGNQPQHFGDGTRLSIL.

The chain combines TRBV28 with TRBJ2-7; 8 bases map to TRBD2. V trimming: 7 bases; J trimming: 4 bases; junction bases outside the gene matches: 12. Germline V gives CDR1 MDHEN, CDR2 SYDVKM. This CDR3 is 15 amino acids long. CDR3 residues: CASIRSGGAGYEQYF. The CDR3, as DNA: TGTGCCAGCATCCGATCGGGGGGGGCGGGGTACGAGCAGTACTTC.

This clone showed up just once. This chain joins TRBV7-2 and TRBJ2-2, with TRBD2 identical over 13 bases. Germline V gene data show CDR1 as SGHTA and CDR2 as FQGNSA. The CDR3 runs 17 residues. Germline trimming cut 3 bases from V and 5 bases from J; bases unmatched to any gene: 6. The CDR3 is CASSFTSGGAITGELFF. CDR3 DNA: TGTGCCAGCAGCTTTACTAGCGGGGGGGCAATTACCGGGGAGCTGTTTTTT.

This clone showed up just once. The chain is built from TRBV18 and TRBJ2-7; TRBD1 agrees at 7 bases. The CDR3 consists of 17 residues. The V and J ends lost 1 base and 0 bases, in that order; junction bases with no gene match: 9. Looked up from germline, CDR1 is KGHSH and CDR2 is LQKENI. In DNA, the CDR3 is TGTGCCAGCTCACCACTCGCCGGGACAGTCAGCTCCTACGAGCAGTACTTC. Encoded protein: CASSPLAGTVSSYEQYF.

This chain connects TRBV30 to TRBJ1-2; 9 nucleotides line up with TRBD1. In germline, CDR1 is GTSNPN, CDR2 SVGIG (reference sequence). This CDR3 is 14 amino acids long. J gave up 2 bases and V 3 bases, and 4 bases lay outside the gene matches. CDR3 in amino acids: CAWRTGGSNYGYTF. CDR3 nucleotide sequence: TGTGCCTGGAGGACAGGGGGTAGCAACTATGGCTACACCTTC.